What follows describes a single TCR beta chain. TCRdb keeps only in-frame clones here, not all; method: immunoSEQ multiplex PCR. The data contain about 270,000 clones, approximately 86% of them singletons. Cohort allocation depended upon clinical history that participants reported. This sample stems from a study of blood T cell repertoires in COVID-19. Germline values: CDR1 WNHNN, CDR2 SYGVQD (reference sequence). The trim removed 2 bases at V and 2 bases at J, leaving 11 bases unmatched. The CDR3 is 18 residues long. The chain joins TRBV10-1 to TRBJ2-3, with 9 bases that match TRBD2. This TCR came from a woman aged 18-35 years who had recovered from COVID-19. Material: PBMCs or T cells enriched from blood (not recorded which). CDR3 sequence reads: CASSEGKGLAGLTDTQYF. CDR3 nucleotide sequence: TGCGCCAGCAGTGAGGGAAAGGGACTAGCCGGGCTCACAGATACGCAGTATTTT.